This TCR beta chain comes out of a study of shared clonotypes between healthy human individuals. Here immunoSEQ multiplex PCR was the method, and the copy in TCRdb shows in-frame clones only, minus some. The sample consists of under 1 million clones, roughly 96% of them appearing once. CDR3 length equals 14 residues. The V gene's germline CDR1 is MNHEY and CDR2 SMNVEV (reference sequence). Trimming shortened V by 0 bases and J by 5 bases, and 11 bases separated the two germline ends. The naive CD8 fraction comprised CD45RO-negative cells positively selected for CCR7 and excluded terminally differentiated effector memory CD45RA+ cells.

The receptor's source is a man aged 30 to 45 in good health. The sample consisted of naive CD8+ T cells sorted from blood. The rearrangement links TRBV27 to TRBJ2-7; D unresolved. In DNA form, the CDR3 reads TGTGCCAGCAGTTTATCGCTGGATCTGAACGAGCAGTACTTC. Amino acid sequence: CASSLSLDLNEQYF.